This T cell receptor (beta chain) was profiled in a study of molecular identifiers for immune sequencing clone quantification. The V and J ends lost 0 bases and 2 bases respectively, with 11 bases between them. This CDR3 is built from 15 residues. Germline CDR1 and CDR2: LNHDA and SQIVND (reference sequence). Previously described methods with listed TCR primers produced the bulk TCR libraries. MiXCR, run by TCRdb on the PCR reads, gives a single entry per CDR3 protein. The sample holds hundreds of thousands of distinct CDR3 sequences; nearly 20% are singletons and the top ten take roughly 0.9%. There are a few counts of this clonotype.

The clonotype comes from a human donor in good health. Some libraries in this study had Jurkat cell RNA spiked in. This sequence joins TRBV19 and TRBJ2-7; TRBD1 or TRBD2 may be the D gene (6 bases each). The sequenced sample was naive CD8+ T cells from blood, with Jurkat cell RNA spiked in. The subset denotes: FACS-sorted CD8+CD4-CCR7+CD45RA+ naive T cells. CDR3 residues: CASSIERDTAYEQYF. CDR3 DNA sequence: TGTGCCAGTAGTATAGAGCGGGACACGGCCTACGAGCAGTACTTC.